One sample yielded the 22 T cell receptor beta chains listed below, sequenced in a study of OX40 agonist ivuxolimab in advanced cancers. Clones were sequenced by immunoSEQ multiplex PCR, and TCRdb holds only the in-frame ones, with some missing. This sample has tens of thousands of clones, with over 75% found just once. The sample consisted of CD4+ or CD8+ T cells sorted from blood, taken in a trial of the OX40 agonist ivuxolimab. The receptors here all came from an adult with an advanced solid tumor such as melanoma, head and neck, liver or kidney cancer.

About this clone: The sample contains more than one DNA sequence encoding this CDR3. V and J are TRBV6-1 and TRBJ2-7; D remains unclear. Trimming took 8 bases from V and 3 from J, leaving 5 bases between them. Germline loops: CDR1 MNHNS, CDR2 SASEGT. The CDR3 contains 10 residues. CDR3 protein: CASGIYEQYF. The CDR3 bases are TGTGCCAGCGGGATCTACGAGCAGTACTTC.

The rearrangement links TRBV7-9 to TRBJ2-2, with 9 bases aligning to TRBD1. The CDR3 runs to 17 residues. V lost 5 bases, J lost 1 base, and 8 bases stayed unmatched. Germline V gives CDR1 SEHNR, CDR2 FQNEAQ (reference sequence). In DNA form, the CDR3 reads TGTGCCAGCAGCGCATTCCCGGGACAGGGGAACACCGGGGAGCTGTTTTTT. This translates into CASSAFPGQGNTGELFF.

The genes are TRBV28 and TRBJ2-1, with 8 bases that match TRBD1. J gave up 7 bases and V 3 bases, and 8 bases lay outside the gene matches. The CDR3 is made up of 15 amino acids. Germline CDR1 and CDR2: MDHEN and SYDVKM. Written as DNA, the CDR3 is TGTGCCAGCAGTTTGAACCGGGACAGGCTAAATGAGCAGTTCTTC. Translated: CASSLNRDRLNEQFF.

The chain combines TRBV19 with TRBJ2-7; 9 bases line up with TRBD1. This CDR3 spans 15 amino acids. Germline V CDR1 and CDR2: LNHDA, SQIVND (reference sequence). V dropped 3 bases and J dropped 3; count of bases not matched to a gene: 6. The DNA of the CDR3 is TGTGCCAGTAGTATCGGCACAGGGGGCTTCTACGAGCAGTACTTC. Translating it yields CASSIGTGGFYEQYF.

This rearrangement joins TRBV27 to TRBJ1-3; D not resolved. The V end lost 4 bases, the J end lost 2 bases, and 6 bases lay between the germline ends. Germline CDR1 and CDR2: MNHEY and SMNVEV (reference sequence). The CDR3 covers 13 residues. This CDR3 reads CASSSNPGNTIYF. The CDR3 bases are TGTGCCAGCAGTTCGAACCCTGGAAACACCATATATTTT.

This clone came up a few times. This sequence joins TRBV9 and TRBJ2-7; TRBD2 aligns across 7 bases. Trimming removed 0 bases from V and 6 bases from J; junction bases left unmatched: 9. The CDR3 totals 15 residues. Germline V gene lookup returns CDR1 SGDLS and CDR2 YYNGEE. The CDR3 protein is CASSVATAGIREQYF. Written as DNA, the CDR3 is TGTGCCAGCAGCGTAGCGACAGCGGGAATACGCGAGCAGTACTTC.

V and J are TRBV4-2 and TRBJ2-3; D gene ambiguous. CDR1 is LGHNA and CDR2 is YNFKEQ in the germline V gene. This CDR3 has 13 amino acids. The V gene lost 6 bases and the J gene lost 3 bases, with 10 bases spanning the gap. CDR3 sequence: CASRGGVTDTQYF. In nucleotides, the CDR3 is TGTGCCAGCAGGGGTGGGGTGACAGATACGCAGTATTTT.

The chain's CDR3 is CASSHGASWSEQYF. CDR3 sequence (DNA): TGTGCCAGCAGTCATGGGGCTAGCTGGTCCGAGCAGTACTTC. The genes are TRBV28 and TRBJ2-7; D assignment may be TRBD1 or TRBD2 (5 bases each). The CDR3 is 14 residues long. V gave up 5 bases and J gave up 6 bases, with 17 bases separating them. Germline values: CDR1 MDHEN, CDR2 SYDVKM.

V usage is TRBV7-3 and J usage is TRBJ1-1; D is possibly TRBD1 (6 bases). The V end was cut by 2 bases, the J end by 6 bases, with 10 bases between. Germline CDR1 reads SGHTA; CDR2 reads FQGTGA. This CDR3 region has 13 residues. CDR3 region: CASSLGTTSEAFF. The DNA of the CDR3 is TGTGCCAGCAGCTTAGGGACAACCTCTGAAGCTTTCTTT.

This rearrangement joins TRBV13 to TRBJ2-7; D may match TRBD1 or TRBD2 (6 bases each). The V and J ends lost 5 bases and 4 bases respectively, with 12 bases between them. The CDR3 consists of 13 residues. The germline V gene has CDR1 PRHDT and CDR2 FYEKMQ (reference sequence). CDR3 coding DNA: TGTGCCAGCAGCGACGGAGGGGGGTACGAGCAGTACTTC. It encodes CASSDGGGYEQYF.

The chain carries TRBV28 and TRBJ2-7; 10 nucleotides match TRBD1. The trim removed 9 bases at V and 0 bases at J, leaving 8 bases unmatched. CDR1 and CDR2 (germline): MDHEN, SYDVKM. The CDR3 has 15 amino acids. This chain's CDR3 is CASRNDRGLSYEQYF. The CDR3, as DNA: TGTGCCAGTAGAAACGACAGGGGGCTCTCCTACGAGCAGTACTTC.

The CDR3 spells CASSFQGEGPYNEQFF. CDR3 nucleotides: TGTGCCAGCAGTTTTCAGGGGGAGGGCCCCTACAATGAGCAGTTCTTC. The chain joins TRBV28 to TRBJ2-1; the D call may be TRBD1 or TRBD2 (7 bases each). From germline, CDR1 is MDHEN and CDR2 SYDVKM. V lost 3 bases to trimming and J lost 2 bases, with 14 bases between them. The CDR3 is made up of 16 amino acids.

The chain has TRBV4-3 and TRBJ2-1; D is undetermined. V lost 0 bases and J 4 bases, leaving 10 bases between the germline ends. The V gene's germline CDR1 is LGHNA and CDR2 YSLEER. The CDR3 is made up of 15 amino acids. The CDR3 DNA follows: TGCGCCAGCAGCCAAGATTGGTCGGCATACAATGAGCAGTTCTTC. Translation gives CASSQDWSAYNEQFF.

The chain links TRBV13 to TRBJ1-2; D might be TRBD1 (5 bases). The germline gives CDR1 PRHDT, CDR2 FYEKMQ (reference sequence). The length of the CDR3 is 15 residues. V was shortened by 5 bases and J by 4 bases, with 17 bases between the two germline ends. The CDR3 DNA follows: TGTGCCAGCAGCCCAGGCGTGGGGGGTCTCTATGGCTACACCTTC. Translation: CASSPGVGGLYGYTF.

The V call is TRBV19, the J call TRBJ2-1; no reliable D call. The length of the CDR3 is 15 residues. Germline assignment: CDR1 LNHDA and CDR2 SQIVND (reference sequence). Trimming stripped 5 bases from V and 0 bases from J, with 11 bases between. CDR3 sequence reads: CASSVDLSSYNEQFF. DNA for the CDR3: TGTGCCAGTAGTGTCGACTTAAGCTCCTACAATGAGCAGTTCTTC.

The V and J genes are TRBV4-3 and TRBJ2-1; 7 bases line up with TRBD2. This CDR3 contains 15 residues. CDR1 LGHNA and CDR2 YSLEER come from the germline V gene. V shed 1 base, J shed 2 bases, and the junction held 2 bases outside the gene matches. This CDR3 reads CASSQGGSTYNEQFF. For the CDR3, the DNA is TGCGCCAGCAGCCAAGGCGGGAGCACCTACAATGAGCAGTTCTTC.

Of note for this clone: The sample carries other DNA sequences with the same CDR3. This sequence joins TRBV7-9 and TRBJ2-7; TRBD1 is a possible D gene (6 bases). The germline V gene has CDR1 SEHNR and CDR2 FQNEAQ (reference sequence). This CDR3 has 14 residues. V shed 1 base and J shed 4 bases, with 11 bases lying between them. The CDR3 spells CASSLGGQSYEQYF. CDR3 nucleotide sequence: TGTGCCAGCAGCTTAGGAGGACAGAGTTACGAGCAGTACTTC.

The V call is TRBV13, the J call TRBJ2-7; TRBD2 agrees at 10 bases. Germline V gene lookup returns CDR1 PRHDT and CDR2 FYEKMQ (reference sequence). V was clipped by 5 bases and J by 3 bases; unmatched bases: 7. This CDR3 has 15 residues. The CDR3 DNA sequence: TGTGCCAGCAGCCCTAGCGGGAGAAAAAGCTACGAGCAGTACTTC. Translating gives CASSPSGRKSYEQYF.

In nucleotides, the CDR3 is TGTGCTAGTGGTTTGGTCGGGTACGAGCAGTACTTC. Its protein product is CASGLVGYEQYF. J is TRBJ2-7 and V is TRBV12-5; unclear D gene. CDR3 length equals 12 residues. Trimming took 0 bases from V and 4 from J, leaving 4 bases between them. Germline CDR1 is LGHNT and CDR2 is FRNRAP.

The chain uses TRBV6-5 and TRBJ2-7; D uncertain. The CDR3 totals 10 residues. CDR1 is MNHEY, CDR2 SVGAGI, per germline. V was pared by 8 bases and J by 0 bases, with 2 bases between. CDR3 nucleotides: TGTGCCAGCGGCTCCTACGAGCAGTACTTC. Translation: CASGSYEQYF.

V and J are TRBV7-8 and TRBJ2-3, with TRBD1 matching over 7 bases. CDR3 size: 14 residues. The J segment lost 3 bases and the V segment lost 1 base, leaving 1 base of the junction unmatched. Germline lookup yields CDR1 SGHVS and CDR2 FQNEAQ. The CDR3 protein is CASSLDRGTDTQYF. DNA of the CDR3: TGTGCCAGCAGCTTAGACAGGGGAACAGATACGCAGTATTTT.

This CDR3 reads CASGAGLNTEAFF. The CDR3 DNA reads as TGTGCCAGTGGGGCAGGCTTGAACACTGAAGCTTTCTTT. The chain has TRBV19 and TRBJ1-1; tentatively, D is TRBD1 (5 bases). The CDR3 runs 13 residues. V shed 8 bases and J shed 0 bases, with 10 bases lying between them. CDR1 LNHDA and CDR2 SQIVND come from the germline V gene (reference sequence).